The 25 T cell receptor beta chains given below trace back to one sample, sequenced in a study of T cell changes during pregnancy in multiple sclerosis. Assay: immunoSEQ multiplex PCR; the TCRdb copy retains only in-frame clones and omits some. The profile covers some 80,000 clones, with 90% to 95% appearing a single time and over 0.95% taken by the ten largest. The specimen was peripheral blood, collected in the second trimester of pregnancy. These receptors were obtained from a female donor with multiple sclerosis, enrolled in a pregnancy study.

This chain uses TRBV15 with TRBJ2-1; 12 bases align to TRBD2. The CDR3 runs to 16 residues. The junction had 3 bases not matched to a gene; V was cut back by 3 bases and J by 3 bases. CDR1 and CDR2 (germline): LNHNV, YYDKDF (reference sequence). CDR3 bases: TGTGCCACCAGCAGCCTACTAGCGGGAGGCTACAATGAGCAGTTCTTC. It codes for CATSSLLAGGYNEQFF.

The V and J genes are TRBV11-2 and TRBJ2-7, with 8 positions matching TRBD1. V gave up 1 base and J gave up 4 bases; unmatched junction bases: 6. Germline V gives CDR1 SGHAT, CDR2 FQNNGV. The CDR3 loop spans 15 amino acids. This CDR3 reads CASSLAAGGYYEQYF. The CDR3 DNA is TGTGCCAGCAGCTTAGCTGCAGGGGGCTATTACGAGCAGTACTTC.

The J gene is TRBJ2-7, the V gene TRBV6-5; TRBD2 is a possible D gene (5 bases). CDR1 and CDR2 from the germline V gene are MNHEY and SVGAGI. Trimming cost V 8 bases and J 0 bases, with 14 bases left between them. CDR3 length: 14 amino acids. The CDR3 DNA follows: TGTGCCAGCCTCCCCACTAGTTTCTCCTACGAGCAGTACTTC. This sequence encodes CASLPTSFSYEQYF.

The chain couples TRBV6-1 to TRBJ2-6; D not certain. Germline CDR1 and CDR2: MNHNS and SASEGT. There are 15 residues in the CDR3. Trimming pared 0 bases from V and 4 bases from J, leaving 7 bases between. CDR3 region: CASSEAGSGANVLTF. CDR3 nucleotides: TGTGCCAGCAGTGAAGCCGGGTCCGGGGCCAACGTCCTGACTTTC.

This chain connects TRBV9 to TRBJ1-3, with 7 bases matching TRBD1. This CDR3 is built from 17 residues. The germline V gene has CDR1 SGDLS and CDR2 YYNGEE. The J segment lost 1 base and the V segment lost 0 bases, leaving 7 bases of the junction unmatched. The CDR3 reads CASSVAGTGASGNTIYF. Here the CDR3 DNA reads TGTGCCAGCAGCGTAGCGGGAACAGGGGCTTCTGGAAACACCATATATTTT.

The CDR3 reads CASSPEGRETQYF. The CDR3, as DNA: TGTGCCAGTAGCCCGGAGGGCCGGGAGACCCAGTACTTC. The chain is built from TRBV19 and TRBJ2-5; D is perhaps TRBD2 (6 bases). Trimming cost V 6 bases and J 5 bases, with 13 bases left between them. CDR1 is LNHDA and CDR2 is SQIVND in the germline V gene (reference sequence). The CDR3 totals 13 residues.

The chain has TRBV6-5 and TRBJ2-7, with 7 bases lining up with TRBD1. The CDR3 contains 15 residues. With 4 bases clipped from V and 0 bases from J, the junction kept 6 bases outside the gene matches. CDR1 is MNHEY, CDR2 SVGAGI, per germline. CDR3: CASSSPRQGSYEQYF. The CDR3 nucleotides are TGTGCCAGCAGTTCCCCCCGACAGGGCTCCTACGAGCAGTACTTC.

This clone turned up a few times. The gene calls are TRBV19 and TRBJ1-2, with D perhaps TRBD1 (6 bases). Per germline, CDR1 LNHDA and CDR2 SQIVND (reference sequence). This CDR3 spans 15 amino acids. V was pared by 7 bases and J by 1 base, with 16 bases between. DNA of the CDR3: TGTGCCAGTATCGTGACAGGCGATTATAACTATGGCTACACCTTC. Protein: CASIVTGDYNYGYTF.

This clone has only a few counts. This chain links TRBV5-4 with TRBJ2-1, with 13 bases lining up with TRBD2. The length of the CDR3 is 15 residues. Germline CDR1 is SGHNT and CDR2 is YYREEE (reference sequence). Losses at the gene ends were 4 bases for V and 15 bases for J; bases not matched to a gene: 13. DNA for the CDR3: TGTGCCAGCAGCCAAGGACTAGCGGGAGCCGTCGTCGGGTTCTTC. This codes for CASSQGLAGAVVGFF.

The CDR3 region has the DNA TGTGCCAGCAGCCGACTATGGAACACCATATATTTT. It codes for CASSRLWNTIYF. This chain joins TRBV9 and TRBJ1-3; D unresolved. With 4 bases removed from V and 7 bases from J, the gap between germline ends came to 9 bases. The CDR3 totals 12 residues. Per germline, CDR1 SGDLS and CDR2 YYNGEE.

The rearrangement uses TRBV18 and TRBJ2-1; D ambiguous. The germline V gene encodes CDR1 KGHSH and CDR2 LQKENI. Between the trimmed V and J ends, which lost 1 base and 0 bases, there was a span of 13 bases. The CDR3 runs 17 residues. The CDR3 loop reads CASSPLKSSLSYNEQFF. CDR3 bases: TGTGCCAGCTCACCACTGAAGAGCTCTCTCTCCTACAATGAGCAGTTCTTC.

The chain uses TRBV5-6 and TRBJ2-3; 7 bases line up with TRBD2. The CDR3 totals 16 residues. The germline V gene has CDR1 SGHDT and CDR2 YYEEEE. V lost 4 bases and J lost 1; bases outside the gene matches: 9. Written as DNA, the CDR3 is TGTGCCAGCAGCACTCCCACTAGCGCCCGCACAGATACGCAGTATTTT. Its translation is CASSTPTSARTDTQYF.

This chain links TRBV7-9 with TRBJ2-7; the D gene is possibly TRBD2 (6 bases). The germline V gene encodes CDR1 SEHNR and CDR2 FQNEAQ (reference sequence). The V end was cut by 1 base, the J end by 6 bases, with 7 bases between. This CDR3 has 12 residues. CDR3 sequence reads: CASSLGGVEQYF. The CDR3 nucleotides are TGTGCCAGCAGCTTAGGCGGGGTCGAGCAGTACTTC. Full variable domain (rest looked up from reference TRBV7-9 and TRBJ2-7): DTGVSQNPRHKITKRGQNVTFRCDPISEHNRLYWYRQTLGQGPEFLTYFQNEAQLEKSRLLSDRFSAERPKGSFSTLEIQRTEQGDSAMYLCASSLGGVEQYFGPGTRLTVT.

CDR3 loop: CASRRQGLGTEAFF. The CDR3 nucleotides read TGTGCCAGCAGAAGACAGGGGTTGGGCACTGAAGCTTTCTTT. The V gene is TRBV6-5, the J gene TRBJ1-1, with TRBD1 matching 8 bases. The CDR3 is made up of 14 amino acids. Germline-derived CDR1 and CDR2 are MNHEY and SVGAGI. V gave up 6 bases and J gave up 4 bases; unmatched junction bases: 7.

The chain links TRBV19 to TRBJ2-1, with D possibly being TRBD1 (6 bases). The CDR3 spans 14 residues. Germline assignment: CDR1 LNHDA and CDR2 SQIVND (reference sequence). Deletions cut 6 bases from V and 5 bases from J, with 14 bases between. CDR3 in DNA: TGTGCCAGTAGACCGGGACAATCAAACAATGAGCAGTTCTTC. It codes for CASRPGQSNNEQFF.

This chain uses TRBV9 with TRBJ2-3, with 7 bases that match TRBD2. Germline V gene lookup returns CDR1 SGDLS and CDR2 YYNGEE. V trimming: 4 bases; J trimming: 9 bases; junction bases outside the gene matches: 11. The CDR3 consists of 14 residues. The CDR3 here is CASSSRSGAGTQYF. Here the CDR3 DNA reads TGTGCCAGCAGCTCTAGGAGCGGGGCCGGGACGCAGTATTTT.

For the CDR3, the DNA is TGTGCCAGCAGTTCCATACAGGGGACTGGAAACACCATATATTTT. Its translation is CASSSIQGTGNTIYF. V is TRBV28 and J is TRBJ1-3; 7 positions agree with TRBD1. Germline V gene lookup returns CDR1 MDHEN and CDR2 SYDVKM. V lost 4 bases, J lost 2 bases, and 5 bases stayed unmatched. CDR3 length equals 15 residues.

This rearrangement joins TRBV28 to TRBJ1-3; 10 nucleotides agree with TRBD1. The CDR3 covers 14 residues. CDR1 and CDR2 (germline): MDHEN, SYDVKM. Trimming at V came to 2 bases and at J to 8 bases, leaving 3 bases not matched to a gene. CDR3 coding DNA: TGTGCCAGCAGTTTAAGACAGGGGGCCTACACCATATATTTT. This sequence encodes CASSLRQGAYTIYF.

This clone has a handful of counts. The chain employs TRBV4-1 and TRBJ1-1; 11 positions match TRBD1. The CDR3 is 15 amino acids. Germline CDR1 is MGHRA and CDR2 is YSYEKL. V was pared by 4 bases and J by 4 bases, with 5 bases of the junction left unmatched. The chain's CDR3 is CASSLRTGGRTEAFF. For the CDR3, the DNA is TGCGCCAGCAGCCTCCGGACAGGGGGCCGCACTGAAGCTTTCTTT.

J is TRBJ1-1 and V is TRBV6-5; a weak D match, TRBD1 (6 bases). V lost 3 bases, J lost 7 bases, and 18 bases lay in between. Per germline, CDR1 MNHEY and CDR2 SVGAGI. The CDR3 runs 15 residues. The CDR3 spells CASSYKQGPIFEAFF. The DNA for the CDR3 is TGTGCCAGCAGTTATAAACAGGGACCCATCTTTGAAGCTTTCTTT.

The CDR3 reads CASSLNQGTSGANVLTF. The CDR3 nucleotides are TGTGCCAGCAGTCTCAATCAGGGGACCTCTGGGGCCAACGTCCTGACTTTC. This chain uses TRBV28 with TRBJ2-6; D is possibly TRBD1 (6 bases). From germline, CDR1 is MDHEN and CDR2 SYDVKM. The CDR3 consists of 17 residues. The germline V and J ends were trimmed by 5 bases and 0 bases, with 14 bases remaining between them. The complete variable domain, with remaining parts taken from reference TRBV28 and TRBJ2-6, reads DVKVTQSSRYLVKRTGEKVFLECVQDMDHENMFWYRQDPGLGLRLIYFSYDVKMKEKGDIPEGYSVSREKKERFSLILESASTNQTSMYLCASSLNQGTSGANVLTFGAGSRLTVL.

V usage is TRBV7-9 and J usage is TRBJ2-2; weak D call: TRBD1 (5 bases). The CDR3 contains 16 residues. CDR1 SEHNR and CDR2 FQNEAQ come from the germline V gene (reference sequence). V shed 5 bases and J shed 0 bases, with 13 bases lying between them. The CDR3 coding sequence is TGTGCCAGCAGCCTGGGGCGGAGCGCGAACACCGGGGAGCTGTTTTTT. Its translation: CASSLGRSANTGELFF.

The chain joins TRBV30 to TRBJ1-2, with D unclear. The CDR3 has 14 amino acids. Per the germline V gene, CDR1 is GTSNPN and CDR2 is SVGIG (reference sequence). V was clipped by 0 bases and J by 4 bases, with 12 bases between them. The CDR3 here is CAWSVTGLAYGYTF. Here the CDR3 DNA reads TGTGCCTGGAGTGTAACGGGTTTGGCCTATGGCTACACCTTC.

V and J are TRBV29-1 and TRBJ2-2; D is perhaps TRBD2 (6 bases). Trimming pared 7 bases from V and 8 bases from J, leaving 14 bases between. Germline V gene data show CDR1 as SQVTM and CDR2 as ANQGSEA. This CDR3 is built from 12 residues. CDR3 DNA: TGCAGCGACGAACCCGCGGGAGGGGAGCTGTTTTTT. The encoded protein is CSDEPAGGELFF.

This chain uses TRBV4-1 with TRBJ2-7, with 7 bases that match TRBD1. The germline V gene has CDR1 MGHRA and CDR2 YSYEKL. After removal of 7 bases from V and 6 bases from J, the junction contained 9 bases not matched to a gene. CDR3 length equals 13 residues. CDR3 protein: CASTQTGSGEQYF. The CDR3 coding sequence is TGCGCCAGCACCCAGACAGGGAGTGGCGAGCAGTACTTC.